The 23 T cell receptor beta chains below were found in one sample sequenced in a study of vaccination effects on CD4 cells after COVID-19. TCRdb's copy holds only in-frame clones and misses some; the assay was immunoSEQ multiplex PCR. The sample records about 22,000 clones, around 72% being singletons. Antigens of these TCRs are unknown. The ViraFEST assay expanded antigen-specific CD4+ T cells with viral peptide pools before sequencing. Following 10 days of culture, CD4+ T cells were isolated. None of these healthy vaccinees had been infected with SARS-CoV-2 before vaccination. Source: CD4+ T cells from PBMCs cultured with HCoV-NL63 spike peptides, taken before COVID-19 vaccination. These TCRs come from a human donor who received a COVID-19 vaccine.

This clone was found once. CDR3 sequence reads: CASSGDTNYGYTF. The CDR3 region has the DNA TGTGCCAGCAGTGGGGACACTAACTATGGCTACACCTTC. The J gene is TRBJ1-2, the V gene TRBV28; D is possibly TRBD1 (6 bases). The germline V gene has CDR1 MDHEN and CDR2 SYDVKM. The CDR3 loop spans 13 amino acids. V lost 5 bases, J lost 0 bases, and 7 bases lay in between.

CDR3 in amino acids: CASSVTSGTDTQYF. CDR3 coding DNA: TGTGCCAGCAGCGTGACTAGCGGGACAGATACGCAGTATTTT. The chain uses TRBV9 and TRBJ2-3; TRBD2 agrees at 10 bases. The germline V gene has CDR1 SGDLS and CDR2 YYNGEE. This CDR3 is 14 amino acids long. Trimming at V came to 2 bases and at J to 3 bases, leaving 0 bases not matched to a gene.

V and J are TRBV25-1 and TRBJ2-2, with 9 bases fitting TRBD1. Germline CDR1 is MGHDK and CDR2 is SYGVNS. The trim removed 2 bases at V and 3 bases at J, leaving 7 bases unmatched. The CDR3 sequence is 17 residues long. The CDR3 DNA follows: TGTGCCAGCAGTGAAGACTACGGACAGGGGTACACCGGGGAGCTGTTTTTT. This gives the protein CASSEDYGQGYTGELFF.

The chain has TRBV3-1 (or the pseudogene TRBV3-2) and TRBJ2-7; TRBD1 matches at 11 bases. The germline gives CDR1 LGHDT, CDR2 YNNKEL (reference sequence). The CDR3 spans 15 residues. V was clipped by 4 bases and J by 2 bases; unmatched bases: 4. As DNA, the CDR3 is TGTGCCAGCAGCCTAGGGACAGGGGGGGCCTACGAGCAGTACTTC. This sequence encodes CASSLGTGGAYEQYF.

The CDR3 DNA sequence: TGTGCCAGCAGCTCTAGCGGGGGCCCTAGCACAGATACGCAGTATTTT. This translates into CASSSSGGPSTDTQYF. The V call is TRBV7-2, the J call TRBJ2-3, with TRBD2 matching over 10 bases. This CDR3 is built from 16 residues. CDR1 and CDR2 from the germline V gene are SGHTA and FQGNSA. V lost 4 bases to trimming and J lost 0 bases; unmatched junction nucleotides: 4.

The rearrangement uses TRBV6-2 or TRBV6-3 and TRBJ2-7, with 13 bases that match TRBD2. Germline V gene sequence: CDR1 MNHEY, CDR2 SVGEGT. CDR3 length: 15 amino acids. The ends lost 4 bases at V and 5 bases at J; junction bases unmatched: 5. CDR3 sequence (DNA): TGTGCCAGCAGTTTCCTCGGGACTAGCGGGAACGAGCAGTACTTC. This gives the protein CASSFLGTSGNEQYF.

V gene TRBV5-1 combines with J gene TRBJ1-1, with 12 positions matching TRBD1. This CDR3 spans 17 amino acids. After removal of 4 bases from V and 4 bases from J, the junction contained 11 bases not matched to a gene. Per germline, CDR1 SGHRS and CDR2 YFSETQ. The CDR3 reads CASSAARDRGRGTEAFF. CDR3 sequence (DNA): TGCGCCAGCAGCGCAGCCCGGGACAGGGGGCGAGGCACTGAAGCTTTCTTT.

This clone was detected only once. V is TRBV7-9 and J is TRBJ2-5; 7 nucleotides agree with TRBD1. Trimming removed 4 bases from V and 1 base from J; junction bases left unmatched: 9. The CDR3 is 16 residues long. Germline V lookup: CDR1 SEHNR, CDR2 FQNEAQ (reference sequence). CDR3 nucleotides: TGTGCCAGCAGCTCCGGGCGACAGGGACCCCAAGAGACCCAGTACTTC. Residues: CASSSGRQGPQETQYF. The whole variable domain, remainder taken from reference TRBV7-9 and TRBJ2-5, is DTGVSQNPRHKITKRGQNVTFRCDPISEHNRLYWYRQTLGQGPEFLTYFQNEAQLEKSRLLSDRFSAERPKGSFSTLEIQRTEQGDSAMYLCASSSGRQGPQETQYFGPGTRLLVL.

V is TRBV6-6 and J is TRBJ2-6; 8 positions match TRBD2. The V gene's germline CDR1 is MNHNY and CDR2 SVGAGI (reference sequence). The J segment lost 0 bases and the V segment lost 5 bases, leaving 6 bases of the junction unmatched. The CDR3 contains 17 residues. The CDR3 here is CASSPQAGVSGANVLTF. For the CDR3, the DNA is TGTGCCAGCAGTCCCCAAGCGGGGGTCTCTGGGGCCAACGTCCTGACTTTC.

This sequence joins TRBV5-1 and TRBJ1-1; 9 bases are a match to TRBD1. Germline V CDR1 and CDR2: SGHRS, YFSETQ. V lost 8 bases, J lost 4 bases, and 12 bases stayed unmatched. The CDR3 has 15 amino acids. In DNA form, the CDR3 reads TGCGCCAGTACCTTCACCGGGACAGGGAGCACTGAAGCTTTCTTT. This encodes CASTFTGTGSTEAFF.

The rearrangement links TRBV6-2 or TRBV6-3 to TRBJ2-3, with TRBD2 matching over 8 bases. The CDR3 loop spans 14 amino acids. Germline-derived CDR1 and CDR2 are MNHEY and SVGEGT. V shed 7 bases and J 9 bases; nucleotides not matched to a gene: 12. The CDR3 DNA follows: TGTGCCAGCACCCCGGGACTAGGAGGTGACACGCAGTATTTT. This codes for CASTPGLGGDTQYF.

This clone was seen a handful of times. The CDR3 DNA follows: TGTGCCAGCAGCCCGGACAGCCTCTATGGCTACACCTTC. Its translation is CASSPDSLYGYTF. The chain carries TRBV3-1 (or the pseudogene TRBV3-2) and TRBJ1-2; tentative D call: TRBD1 (6 bases). This CDR3 comprises 13 residues. Germline CDR1 reads LGHDT; CDR2 reads YNNKEL (reference sequence). V lost 4 bases and J 4 bases, leaving 10 bases between the germline ends.

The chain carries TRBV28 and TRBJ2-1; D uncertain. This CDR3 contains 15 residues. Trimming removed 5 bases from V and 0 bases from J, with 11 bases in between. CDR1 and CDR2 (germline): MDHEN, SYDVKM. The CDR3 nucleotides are TGTGCCAGCAGTCCGCCGTCGCTCTCCTACAATGAGCAGTTCTTC. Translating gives CASSPPSLSYNEQFF.

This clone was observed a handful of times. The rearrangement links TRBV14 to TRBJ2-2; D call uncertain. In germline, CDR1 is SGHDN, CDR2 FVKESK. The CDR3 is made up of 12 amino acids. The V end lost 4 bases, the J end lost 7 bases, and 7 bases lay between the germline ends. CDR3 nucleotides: TGTGCCAGCAGCCGGAACGTCGGGGAGCTGTTTTTT. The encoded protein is CASSRNVGELFF.

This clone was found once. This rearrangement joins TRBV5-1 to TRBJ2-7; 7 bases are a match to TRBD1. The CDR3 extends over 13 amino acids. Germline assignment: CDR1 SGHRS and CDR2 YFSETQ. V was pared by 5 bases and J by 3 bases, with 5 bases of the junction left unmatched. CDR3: CASSADRHYEQYF. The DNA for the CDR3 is TGCGCCAGCAGTGCGGACAGGCACTACGAGCAGTACTTC.

This CDR3 reads CASRVAGASEKLFF. The CDR3 nucleotides read TGTGCCAGCAGGGTCGCAGGGGCCTCTGAAAAACTGTTTTTT. The chain uses TRBV2 and TRBJ1-4, with D possibly being TRBD1 (6 bases). The germline gives CDR1 SNHLY, CDR2 FYNNEI. This CDR3 spans 14 amino acids. Trimming took 6 bases from V and 7 from J, leaving 15 bases between them. Based on the CDR3 plus reference TRBV2 and TRBJ1-4, the full variable domain is EPEVTQTPSHQVTQMGQEVILRCVPISNHLYFYWYRQILGQKVEFLVSFYNNEISEKSEIFDDQFSVERPDGSNFTLKIRSTKLEDSAMYFCASRVAGASEKLFFGSGTQLSVL.

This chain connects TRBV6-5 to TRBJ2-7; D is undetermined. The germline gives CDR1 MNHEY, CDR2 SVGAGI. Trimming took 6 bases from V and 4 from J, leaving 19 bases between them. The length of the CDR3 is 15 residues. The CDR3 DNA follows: TGTGCCAGCAGGCAAACGGTATTCTCATTGTACGAGCAGTACTTC. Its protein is CASRQTVFSLYEQYF.

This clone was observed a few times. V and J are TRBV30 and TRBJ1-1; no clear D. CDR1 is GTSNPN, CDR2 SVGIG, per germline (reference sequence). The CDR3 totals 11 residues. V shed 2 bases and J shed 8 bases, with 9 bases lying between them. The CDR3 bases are TGTGCCTGGAGTAGTCTAGGGGAAGCTTTCTTT. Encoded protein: CAWSSLGEAFF.

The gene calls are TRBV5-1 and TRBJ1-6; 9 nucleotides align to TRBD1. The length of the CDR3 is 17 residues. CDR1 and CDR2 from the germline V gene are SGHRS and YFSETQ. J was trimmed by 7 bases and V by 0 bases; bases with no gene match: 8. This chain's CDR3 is CASSLAGTGMSNSPLHF. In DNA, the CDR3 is TGCGCCAGCAGCTTGGCCGGGACAGGGATGTCGAATTCACCCCTCCACTTT.

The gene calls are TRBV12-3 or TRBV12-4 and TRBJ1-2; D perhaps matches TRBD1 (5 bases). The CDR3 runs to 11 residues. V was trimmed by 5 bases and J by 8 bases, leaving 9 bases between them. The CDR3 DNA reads TGTGCCAGCAGTCCAGGGACGGGCTACACCTTC. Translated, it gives CASSPGTGYTF.

The chain's CDR3 is CASSLAGNTEAFF. The CDR3 DNA reads TGTGCCAGCAGTTTGGCTGGAAACACTGAAGCTTTCTTT. The chain has TRBV12-3 or TRBV12-4 and TRBJ1-1; D remains ambiguous. The ends were cut back, 3 bases at V and 2 bases at J, with 7 bases in the middle. The CDR3 consists of 13 residues.

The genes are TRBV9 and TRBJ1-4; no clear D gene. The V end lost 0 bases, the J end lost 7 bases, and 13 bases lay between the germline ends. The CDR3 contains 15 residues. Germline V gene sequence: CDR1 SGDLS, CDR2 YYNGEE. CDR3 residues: CASSVAEGRGEKLFF. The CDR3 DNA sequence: TGTGCCAGCAGCGTAGCCGAGGGAAGAGGTGAAAAACTGTTTTTT.

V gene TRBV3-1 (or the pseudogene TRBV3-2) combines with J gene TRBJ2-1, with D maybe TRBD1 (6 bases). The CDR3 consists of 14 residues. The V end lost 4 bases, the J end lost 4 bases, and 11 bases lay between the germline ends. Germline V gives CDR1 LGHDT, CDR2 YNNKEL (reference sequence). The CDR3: CASSRTAIYNEQFF. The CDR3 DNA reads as TGTGCCAGCAGCCGGACAGCCATATACAATGAGCAGTTCTTC.